A selection of T cell receptor beta chains follows, all from one sample in a study of shared clonotypes between healthy human individuals. Produced via immunoSEQ multiplex PCR; TCRdb's table is partial and in-frame only. Here the sample spans about 2 million clones, about 95% being singletons. Sequencing was done on a sample of naive CD8+ T cells sorted from blood. Receptors originate from a young man in good health. Each CDR3 is given with its conserved first and last residue.

15	TRBJ1-6	TRBV4-1	CASSQKEQRNSPLHF
13	TRBJ2-6	TRBV7-9	CASSLVGANVLTF
15	TRBJ2-7	TRBV15	CATSRERRSEFGQYF
14	TRBJ1-1	TRBV4-1	CASSHAVSDTEAFF
14	TRBJ2-1	TRBV7-9	CASSLEGWFNEQFF
18	TRBJ1-4	TRBV11-2	CASSSKGEFGPGWEKLFF
18	TRBJ1-6	TRBV6-1	CASSEVGWQSSYNSPLHF
14	TRBJ2-5	TRBV6-5	CASSQVGGEETQYF
17	TRBJ2-2	TRBV11-2	CASSLGLAGGYTGELFF
13	TRBJ1-1	TRBV30	CAWSPTFSTEAFF
13	TRBJ2-1	TRBV28	CASSPDEGNEQFF
14	TRBJ2-1	TRBV28	CASSITGEYNEQFF
15	TRBJ2-7	TRBV4-3	CASSQDFGGAYEQYF
13	TRBJ1-2	TRBV9	CASSGTLNYGYTF
15	TRBJ2-7	TRBV27	CASSIAFRATYEQYF
14	TRBJ2-7	TRBV10-3	CAISIRDTYPEQYF
14	TRBJ2-7	TRBV7-8	CASSLEEGSTWQYF
13	TRBJ1-1	TRBV27	CASTRDPWTEAFF
14	TRBJ2-7	TRBV9	CASSDQTGVDEQYF
14	TRBJ2-5	TRBV6-5	CASSWTVPQETQYF
14	TRBJ1-1	TRBV6-1	CASSPGVFGTEAFF
14	TRBJ2-7	TRBV30	CAWSTPGSSYEQYF
15	TRBJ1-3	TRBV29-1	CSVGGTDYSGNTIYF
17	TRBJ1-3	TRBV6-4	CASSNPKDRGAGNTIYF
14	TRBJ1-5	TRBV19	CASSWDRESQPQHF
14	TRBJ2-7	TRBV19	CASSIENRAYEQYF
13	TRBJ1-2	TRBV19	CASSISGDYGYTF
13	TRBJ2-7	TRBV6-1	CASSEYVGYEQYF
16	TRBJ1-2	TRBV2	CASSEEGTDGNYGYTF
13	TRBJ2-5	TRBV7-6	CASSLVVLETQYF
16	TRBJ1-1	TRBV28	CASSSTGRQLNTEAFF
13	TRBJ2-7	TRBV2	CAVWSGRTYEQYF
15	TRBJ2-3	TRBV6-6	CASSYTGVSTDTQYF